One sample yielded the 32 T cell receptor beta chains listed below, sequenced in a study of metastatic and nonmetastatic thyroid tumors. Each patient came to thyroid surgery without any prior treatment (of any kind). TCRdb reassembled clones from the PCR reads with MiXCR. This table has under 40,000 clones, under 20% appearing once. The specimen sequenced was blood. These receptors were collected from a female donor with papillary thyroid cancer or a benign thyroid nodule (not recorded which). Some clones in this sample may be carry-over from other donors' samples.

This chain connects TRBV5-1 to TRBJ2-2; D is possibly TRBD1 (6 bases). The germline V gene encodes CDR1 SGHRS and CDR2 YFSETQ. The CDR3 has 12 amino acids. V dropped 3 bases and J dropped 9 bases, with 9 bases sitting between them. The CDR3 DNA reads TGCGCCAGCAGCTCTACAGGGCGGGAGCTGTTTTTT. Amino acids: CASSSTGRELFF.

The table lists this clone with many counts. The CDR3 is CASSLVSDSYNEQFF. CDR3 nucleotides: TGTGCCAGCAGCTTGGTCAGTGACTCCTACAATGAGCAGTTCTTC. The chain links TRBV5-5 to TRBJ2-1; D is unclear. The V gene's germline CDR1 is SGHKS and CDR2 YYEKEE (reference sequence). V was trimmed by 0 bases and J by 0 bases, leaving 7 bases between them. The CDR3 has 15 amino acids.

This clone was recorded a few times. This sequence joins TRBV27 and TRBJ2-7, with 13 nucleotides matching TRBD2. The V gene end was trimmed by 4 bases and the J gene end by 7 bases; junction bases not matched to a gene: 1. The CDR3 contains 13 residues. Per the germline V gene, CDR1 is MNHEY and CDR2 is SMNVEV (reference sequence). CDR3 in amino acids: CASSWGLAGEQYF. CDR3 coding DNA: TGTGCCAGCAGTTGGGGACTAGCGGGAGAGCAGTACTTC.

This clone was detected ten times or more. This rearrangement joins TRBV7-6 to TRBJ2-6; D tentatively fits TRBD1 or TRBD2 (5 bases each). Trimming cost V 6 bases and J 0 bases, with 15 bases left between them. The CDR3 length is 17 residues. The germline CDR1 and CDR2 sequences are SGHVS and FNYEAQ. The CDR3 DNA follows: TGTGCCAGCAGGGAAGGGACGGAAAGCTCTGGGGCCAACGTCCTGACTTTC. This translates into CASREGTESSGANVLTF.

The CDR3 sequence is CSAIGCVGHEEQYF. Here the CDR3 DNA reads TGCAGTGCTATTGGATGTGTGGGACACGAGGAGCAGTACTTC. The J gene is TRBJ2-7, the V gene TRBV20-1; a possible D gene is TRBD1 (6 bases). The CDR3 spans 14 residues. In germline, CDR1 is DFQATT, CDR2 SNEGSKA (reference sequence). V gave up 4 bases and J gave up 7 bases, with 20 bases separating them.

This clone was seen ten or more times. The CDR3 region is CASCGGRMSNQPQHF. CDR3 sequence (DNA): TGTGCCAGCTGTGGAGGAAGGATGAGCAATCAGCCCCAGCATTTT. The chain joins TRBV6-1 to TRBJ1-5; no clear D. Trimming took 8 bases from V and 1 from J, leaving 15 bases between them. Germline CDR1 MNHNS, CDR2 SASEGT. The length of the CDR3 is 15 residues.

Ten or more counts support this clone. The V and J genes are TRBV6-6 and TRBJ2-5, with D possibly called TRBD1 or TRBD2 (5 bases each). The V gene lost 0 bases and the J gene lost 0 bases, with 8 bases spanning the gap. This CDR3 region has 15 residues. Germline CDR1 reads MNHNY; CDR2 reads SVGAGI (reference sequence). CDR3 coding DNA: TGTGCCAGCAGTTACTCCGGGACGGACCAAGAGACCCAGTACTTC. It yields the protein CASSYSGTDQETQYF.

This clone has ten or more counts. The CDR3 coding sequence is TGTGCCAGCAGCCCGCCGGGACAGGCAACTAATGAAAAACTGTTTTTT. This sequence encodes CASSPPGQATNEKLFF. The V call is TRBV6-1, the J call TRBJ1-4; 8 nucleotides agree with TRBD1. Trimming cost V 6 bases and J 0 bases; bases outside gene matches: 6. The CDR3 extends over 16 amino acids. Germline V lookup: CDR1 MNHNS, CDR2 SASEGT.

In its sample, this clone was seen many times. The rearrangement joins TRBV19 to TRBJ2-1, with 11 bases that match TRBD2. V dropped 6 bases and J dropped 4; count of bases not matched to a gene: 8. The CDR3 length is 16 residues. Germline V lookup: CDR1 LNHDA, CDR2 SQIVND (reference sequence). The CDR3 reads CASRGVAGGPYNEQFF. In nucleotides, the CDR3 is TGTGCCAGTAGGGGAGTAGCGGGAGGGCCTTACAATGAGCAGTTCTTC. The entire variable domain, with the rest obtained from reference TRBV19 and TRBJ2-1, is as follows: DGGITQSPKYLFRKEGQNVTLSCEQNLNHDAMYWYRQDPGQGLRLIYYSQIVNDFQKGDIAEGYSVSREKKESFPLTVTSAQKNPTAFYLCASRGVAGGPYNEQFFGPGTRLTVL.

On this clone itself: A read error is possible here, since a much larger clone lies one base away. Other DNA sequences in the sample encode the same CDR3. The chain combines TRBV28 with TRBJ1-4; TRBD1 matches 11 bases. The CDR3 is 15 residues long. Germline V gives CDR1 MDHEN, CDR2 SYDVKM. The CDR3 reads CASSVRTGGIEKLFF. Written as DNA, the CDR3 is TGTGCCAGCAGTGTTCGGACAGGGGGCATTGAAAAACTGTTCTTT.

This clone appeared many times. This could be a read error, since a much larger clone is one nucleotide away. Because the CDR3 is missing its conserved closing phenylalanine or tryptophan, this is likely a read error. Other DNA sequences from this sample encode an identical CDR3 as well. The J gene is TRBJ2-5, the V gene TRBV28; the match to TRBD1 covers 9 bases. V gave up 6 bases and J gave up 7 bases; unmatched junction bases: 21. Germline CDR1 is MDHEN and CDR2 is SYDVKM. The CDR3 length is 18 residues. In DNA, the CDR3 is TGTGCCAGCAGCACTCCCACCGGGACAGGGCCTTTCGGGGGGACCCAGTACCTC. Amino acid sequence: CASSTPTGTGPFGGTQYL.

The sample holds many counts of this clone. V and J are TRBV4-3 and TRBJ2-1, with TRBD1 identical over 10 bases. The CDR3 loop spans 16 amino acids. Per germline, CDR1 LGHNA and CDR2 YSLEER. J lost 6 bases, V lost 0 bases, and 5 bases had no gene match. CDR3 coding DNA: TGCGCCAGCAGCCAAGACGGGACAGGGGTTGGCAATGAGCAGTTCTTC. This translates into CASSQDGTGVGNEQFF.

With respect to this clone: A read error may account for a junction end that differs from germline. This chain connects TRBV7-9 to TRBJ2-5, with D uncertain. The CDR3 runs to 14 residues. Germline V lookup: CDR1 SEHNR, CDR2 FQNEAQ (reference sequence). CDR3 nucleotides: TGTGTCAGCAGCTTATGGCTAGTTCAAGAGACCCAGTACTTC. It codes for CVSSLWLVQETQYF.

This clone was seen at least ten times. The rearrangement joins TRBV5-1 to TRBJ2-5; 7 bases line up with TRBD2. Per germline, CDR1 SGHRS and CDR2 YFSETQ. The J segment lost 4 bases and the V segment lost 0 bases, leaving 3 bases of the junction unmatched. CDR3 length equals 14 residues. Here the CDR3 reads CASSLVAGPETQYF. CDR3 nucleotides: TGCGCCAGCAGCTTGGTAGCGGGCCCAGAGACCCAGTACTTC.

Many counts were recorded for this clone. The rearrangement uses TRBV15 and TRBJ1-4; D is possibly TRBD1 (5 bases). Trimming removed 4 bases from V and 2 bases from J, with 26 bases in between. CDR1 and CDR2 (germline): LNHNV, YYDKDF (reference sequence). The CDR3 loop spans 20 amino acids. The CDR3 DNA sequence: TGTGCCACCAGCAAAATATTCCCGGGACGCGCTGTCTGGACTAATGAAAAACTGTTTTTT. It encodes CATSKIFPGRAVWTNEKLFF. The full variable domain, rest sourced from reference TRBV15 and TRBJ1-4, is DAMVIQNPRYQVTQFGKPVTLSCSQTLNHNVMYWYQQKSSQAPKLLFHYYDKDFNNEADTPDNFQSRRPNTSFCFLDIRSPGLGDTAMYLCATSKIFPGRAVWTNEKLFFGSGTQLSVL.

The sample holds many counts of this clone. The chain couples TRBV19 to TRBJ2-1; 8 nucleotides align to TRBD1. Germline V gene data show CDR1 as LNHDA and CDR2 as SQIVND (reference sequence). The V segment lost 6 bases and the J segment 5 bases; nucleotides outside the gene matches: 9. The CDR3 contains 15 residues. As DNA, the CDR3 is TGTGCCAGTAGAGATTGGGGACAGGAGAACAATGAGCAGTTCTTC. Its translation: CASRDWGQENNEQFF.

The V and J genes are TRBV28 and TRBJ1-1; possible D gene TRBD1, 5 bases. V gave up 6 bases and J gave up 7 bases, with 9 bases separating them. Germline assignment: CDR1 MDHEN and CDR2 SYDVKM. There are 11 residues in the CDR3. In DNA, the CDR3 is TGTGCCAGCAGCGGACATTTTGAAGCTTTCTTT. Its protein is CASSGHFEAFF.

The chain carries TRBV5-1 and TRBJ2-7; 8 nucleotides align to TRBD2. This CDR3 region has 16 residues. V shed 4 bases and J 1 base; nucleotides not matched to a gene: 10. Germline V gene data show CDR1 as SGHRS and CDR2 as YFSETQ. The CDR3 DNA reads TGCGCCAGCAGCGATTGGACTAGCTGGAGGTCCTACGAGCAGTACTTC. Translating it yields CASSDWTSWRSYEQYF.

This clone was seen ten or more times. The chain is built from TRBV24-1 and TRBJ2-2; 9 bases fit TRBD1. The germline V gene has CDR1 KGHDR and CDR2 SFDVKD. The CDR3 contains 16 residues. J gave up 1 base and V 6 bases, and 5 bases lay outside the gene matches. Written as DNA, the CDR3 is TGTGCCACCAGTCCCACGGACAGGGGGAACACCGGGGAGCTGTTTTTT. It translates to CATSPTDRGNTGELFF.

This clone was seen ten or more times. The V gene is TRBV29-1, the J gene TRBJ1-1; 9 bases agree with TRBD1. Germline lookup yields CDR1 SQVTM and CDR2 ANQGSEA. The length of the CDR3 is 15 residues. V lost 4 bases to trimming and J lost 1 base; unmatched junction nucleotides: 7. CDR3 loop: CSVGGTGYGNTEAFF. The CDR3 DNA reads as TGCAGCGTTGGAGGGACAGGGTACGGGAACACTGAAGCTTTCTTT.

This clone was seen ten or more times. The CDR3 spells CASSLRTGESYEQYF. The CDR3 coding sequence is TGTGCCAGCAGCCTACGGACAGGGGAATCCTACGAGCAGTACTTC. The rearrangement uses TRBV11-3 and TRBJ2-7; TRBD1 aligns across 9 bases. The CDR3 consists of 15 residues. V lost 5 bases and J lost 1; bases outside the gene matches: 6. CDR1 and CDR2 (germline): SGHNT, YENEEA.

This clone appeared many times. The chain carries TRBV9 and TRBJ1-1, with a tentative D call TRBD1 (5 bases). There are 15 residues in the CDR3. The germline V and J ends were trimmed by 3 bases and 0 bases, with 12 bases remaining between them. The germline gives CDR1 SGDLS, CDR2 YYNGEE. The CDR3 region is CASSAARGVNTEAFF. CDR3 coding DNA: TGTGCCAGCAGCGCCGCGCGAGGGGTGAACACTGAAGCTTTCTTT.

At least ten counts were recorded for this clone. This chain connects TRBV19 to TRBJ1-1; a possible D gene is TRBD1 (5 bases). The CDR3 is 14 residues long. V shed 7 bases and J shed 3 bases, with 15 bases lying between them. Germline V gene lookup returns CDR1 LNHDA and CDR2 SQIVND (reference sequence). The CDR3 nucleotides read TGTGCCAGTACCCCCCTGGACACCTACACTGAAGCTTTCTTT. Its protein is CASTPLDTYTEAFF.

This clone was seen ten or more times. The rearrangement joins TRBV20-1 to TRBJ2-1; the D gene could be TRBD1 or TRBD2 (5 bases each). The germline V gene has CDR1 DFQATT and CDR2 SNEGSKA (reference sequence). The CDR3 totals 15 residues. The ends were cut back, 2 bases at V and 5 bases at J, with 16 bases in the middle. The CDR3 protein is CSARSGGGDHNEQFF. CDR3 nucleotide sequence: TGCAGTGCTAGAAGCGGAGGTGGGGACCACAATGAGCAGTTCTTC.

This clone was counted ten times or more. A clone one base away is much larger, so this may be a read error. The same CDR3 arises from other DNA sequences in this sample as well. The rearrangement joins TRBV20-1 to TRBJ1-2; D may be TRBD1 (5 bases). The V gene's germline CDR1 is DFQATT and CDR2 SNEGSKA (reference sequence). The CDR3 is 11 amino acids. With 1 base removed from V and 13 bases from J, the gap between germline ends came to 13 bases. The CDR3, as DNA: TGCAGTGCTAGAGGGGACGGCCGACGCACCTTC. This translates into CSARGDGRRTF.

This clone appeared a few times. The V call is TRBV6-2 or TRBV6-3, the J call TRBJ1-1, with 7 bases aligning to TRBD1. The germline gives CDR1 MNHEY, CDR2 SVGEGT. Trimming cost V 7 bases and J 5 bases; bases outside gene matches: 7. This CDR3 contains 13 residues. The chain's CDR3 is CASTSAGGTEAFF. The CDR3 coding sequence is TGTGCCAGCACCAGTGCAGGGGGGACTGAAGCTTTCTTT.

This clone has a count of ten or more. The CDR3 here is CASSLAQGTFYEQYF. CDR3 sequence (DNA): TGTGCCAGCAGCTTAGCGCAGGGTACGTTCTACGAGCAGTACTTC. The genes are TRBV7-8 and TRBJ2-7; a possible D gene is TRBD1 (5 bases). V shed 0 bases and J shed 3 bases, with 12 bases lying between them. This CDR3 contains 15 residues. Germline V CDR1 and CDR2: SGHVS, FQNEAQ.

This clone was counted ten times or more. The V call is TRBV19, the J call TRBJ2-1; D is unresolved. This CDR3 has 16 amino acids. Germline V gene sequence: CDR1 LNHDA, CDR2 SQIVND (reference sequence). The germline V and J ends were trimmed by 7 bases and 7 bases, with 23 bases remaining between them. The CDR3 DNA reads TGTGCCAGTACCGCTCATAAGTCTCAAGGCGTTAATGAGCAGTTCTTC. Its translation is CASTAHKSQGVNEQFF.

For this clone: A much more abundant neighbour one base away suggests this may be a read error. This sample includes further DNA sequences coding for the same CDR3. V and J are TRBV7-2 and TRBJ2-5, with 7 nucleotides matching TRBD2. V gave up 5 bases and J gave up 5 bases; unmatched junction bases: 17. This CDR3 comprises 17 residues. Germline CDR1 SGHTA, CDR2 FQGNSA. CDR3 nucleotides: TGTGCCAGCAGCATCACTAGTGGGAGGGCTGGGAGTGAGACCCAGTACTTC. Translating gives CASSITSGRAGSETQYF.

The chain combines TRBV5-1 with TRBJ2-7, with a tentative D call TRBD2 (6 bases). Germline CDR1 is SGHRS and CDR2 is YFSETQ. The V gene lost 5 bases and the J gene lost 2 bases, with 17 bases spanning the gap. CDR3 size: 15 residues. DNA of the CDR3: TGCGCCAGCAGGACGGGATCGGGGGTTACCTACGAGCAGTACTTC. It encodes CASRTGSGVTYEQYF.

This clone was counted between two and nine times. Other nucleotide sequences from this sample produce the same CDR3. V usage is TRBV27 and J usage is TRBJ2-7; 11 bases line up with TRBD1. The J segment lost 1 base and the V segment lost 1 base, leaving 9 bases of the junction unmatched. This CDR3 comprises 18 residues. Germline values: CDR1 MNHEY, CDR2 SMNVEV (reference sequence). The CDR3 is CASSLYTPGTGGSYEQYF. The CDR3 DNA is TGTGCCAGCAGTTTATACACCCCCGGGACAGGGGGTTCCTACGAGCAGTACTTC.

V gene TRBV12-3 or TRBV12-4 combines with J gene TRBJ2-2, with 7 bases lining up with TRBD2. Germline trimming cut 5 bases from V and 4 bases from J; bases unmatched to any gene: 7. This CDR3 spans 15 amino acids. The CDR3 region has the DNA TGTGCCAGCAGTCCTATCGGGGAGGGCACCGGGGAGCTGTTTTTT. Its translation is CASSPIGEGTGELFF.